Reported below is one T cell receptor beta chain. Its antigen is not known. The data were taken from a study of cytomegalovirus exposure and HLA in healthy donors. General observations from the study: Some TCR beta chains (around 160 of them) were listed as cytomegalovirus-associated.

Method: immunoSEQ multiplex PCR; TCRdb's copy keeps in-frame clones and lacks some. Here the sample spans a few hundred thousand clones, around 90% being singletons. The CDR3 runs 14 residues. The germline V gene encodes CDR1 MNHNS and CDR2 SASEGT. V lost 2 bases to trimming and J lost 3 bases, with 10 bases between them. Specimen: PBMCs. J is TRBJ1-1 and V is TRBV6-1; D not resolved. This clonotype was sampled from a woman younger than 35 in good health and CMV-seronegative. The DNA for the CDR3 is TGTGCCAGCAGTGAACGACAAACATACACTGAAGCTTTCTTT. This encodes CASSERQTYTEAFF.